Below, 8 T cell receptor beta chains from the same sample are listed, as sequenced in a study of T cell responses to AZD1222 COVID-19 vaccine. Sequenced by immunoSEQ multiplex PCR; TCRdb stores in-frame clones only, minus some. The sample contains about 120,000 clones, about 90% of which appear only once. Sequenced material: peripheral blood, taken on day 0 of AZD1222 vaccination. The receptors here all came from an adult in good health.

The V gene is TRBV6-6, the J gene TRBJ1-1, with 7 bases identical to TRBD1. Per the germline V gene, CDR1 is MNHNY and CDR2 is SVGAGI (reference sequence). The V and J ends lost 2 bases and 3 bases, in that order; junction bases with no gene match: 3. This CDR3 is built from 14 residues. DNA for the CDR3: TGTGCCAGCAGTTACCAGGGGGTCTACACTGAAGCTTTCTTT. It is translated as CASSYQGVYTEAFF.

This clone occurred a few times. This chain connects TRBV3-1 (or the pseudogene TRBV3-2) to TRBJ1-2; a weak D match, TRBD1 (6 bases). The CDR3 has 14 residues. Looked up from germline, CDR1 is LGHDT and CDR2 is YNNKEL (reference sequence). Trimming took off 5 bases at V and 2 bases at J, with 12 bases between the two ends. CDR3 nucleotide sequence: TGTGCCAGCAGCTCAGGGGTTCTCAACTATGGCTACACCTTC. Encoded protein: CASSSGVLNYGYTF.

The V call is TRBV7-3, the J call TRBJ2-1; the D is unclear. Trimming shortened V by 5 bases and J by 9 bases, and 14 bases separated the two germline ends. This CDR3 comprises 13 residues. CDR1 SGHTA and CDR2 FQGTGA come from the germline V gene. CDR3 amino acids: CASSPSRFGEQFF. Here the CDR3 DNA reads TGTGCCAGCAGCCCAAGCAGGTTCGGTGAGCAGTTCTTC. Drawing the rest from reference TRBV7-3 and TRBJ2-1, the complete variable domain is GAGVSQTPSNKVTEKGKYVELRCDPISGHTALYWYRQSLGQGPEFLIYFQGTGAADDSGLPNDRFFAVRPEGSVSTLKIQRTERGDSAVYLCASSPSRFGEQFFGPGTRLTVL.

CDR3 in DNA: TGTGCCAGCAGCTCACCGGCGGCAGGGAGGCTGTGGGGCTACACCTTC. It encodes CASSSPAAGRLWGYTF. This rearrangement joins TRBV28 to TRBJ1-2; tentatively, D is TRBD1 (5 bases). Trimming took 6 bases from V and 8 from J, leaving 25 bases between them. CDR1 is MDHEN and CDR2 is SYDVKM in the germline V gene. The CDR3 extends over 16 amino acids.

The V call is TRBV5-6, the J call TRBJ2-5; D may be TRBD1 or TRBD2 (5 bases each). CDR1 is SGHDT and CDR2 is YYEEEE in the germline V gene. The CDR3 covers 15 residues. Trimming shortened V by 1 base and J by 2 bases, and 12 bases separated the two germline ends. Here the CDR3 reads CASSLTEGNQETQYF. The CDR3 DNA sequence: TGTGCCAGCAGCTTGACAGAGGGGAATCAAGAGACCCAGTACTTC.

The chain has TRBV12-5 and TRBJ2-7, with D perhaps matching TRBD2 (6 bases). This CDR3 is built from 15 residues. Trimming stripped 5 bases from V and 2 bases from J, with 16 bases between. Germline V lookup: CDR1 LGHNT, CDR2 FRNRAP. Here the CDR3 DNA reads TGTGCTAGTGGTCTATCCGGGACTGCAACCTACGAGCAGTACTTC. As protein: CASGLSGTATYEQYF.

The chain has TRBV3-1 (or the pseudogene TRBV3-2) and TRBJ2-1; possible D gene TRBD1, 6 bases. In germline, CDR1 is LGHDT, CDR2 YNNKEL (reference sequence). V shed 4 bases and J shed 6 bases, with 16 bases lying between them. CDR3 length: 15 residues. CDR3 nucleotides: TGTGCCAGCAGCCTTGGGGCAGGGGCATTCAATGAGCAGTTCTTC. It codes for CASSLGAGAFNEQFF.

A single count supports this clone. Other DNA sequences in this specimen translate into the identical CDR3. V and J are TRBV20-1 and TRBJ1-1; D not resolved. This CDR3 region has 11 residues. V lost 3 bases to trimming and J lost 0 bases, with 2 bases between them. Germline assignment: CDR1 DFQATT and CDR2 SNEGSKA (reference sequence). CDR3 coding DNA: TGCAGTGCTAGCTTGAACACTGAAGCTTTCTTT. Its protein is CSASLNTEAFF.